The next 15 T cell receptor beta chains were all read from a single sample in a study of PD-L1 blockade in urothelial cancer. This table comes from immunoSEQ multiplex PCR, and its TCRdb copy is limited to in-frame clones, with some not included. The profile shows about 82,000 clones, roughly 90% of them singletons. Specimen: PBMCs, collected around atezolizumab (anti-PD-L1) treatment. The source of these receptors is a man aged 55 to 70 with urothelial cancer.

The V and J genes are TRBV6-5 and TRBJ1-1; 7 bases line up with TRBD1. Germline V CDR1 and CDR2: MNHEY, SVGAGI. The CDR3 is 13 amino acids. V trimming: 0 bases; J trimming: 10 bases; junction bases outside the gene matches: 5. CDR3 nucleotide sequence: TGTGCCAGCAGTTACTCGACGCAGGGGGGAGCTTTCTTT. It translates to CASSYSTQGGAFF.

This rearrangement joins TRBV30 to TRBJ1-2, with a weak D call TRBD1 (6 bases). Trimming took off 5 bases at V and 4 bases at J, with 17 bases between the two ends. CDR3 size: 14 residues. Germline V gives CDR1 GTSNPN, CDR2 SVGIG (reference sequence). The CDR3 DNA reads as TGTGCCTGGTTCGGCCAGGGGATAGGCTATGGCTACACCTTC. It translates to CAWFGQGIGYGYTF.

The gene calls are TRBV30 and TRBJ2-2, with a possible D match to TRBD1 (6 bases). The CDR3 is 14 residues long. CDR1 and CDR2 from the germline V gene are GTSNPN and SVGIG (reference sequence). Deletions cut 2 bases from V and 2 bases from J, with 9 bases between. The CDR3 loop is CAWSRDTNTGELFF. CDR3 in DNA: TGTGCCTGGAGTCGGGACACCAACACCGGGGAGCTGTTTTTT. Using reference TRBV30 and TRBJ2-2 for the parts outside the CDR3, the full variable domain is SQTIHQWPATLVQPVGSPLSLECTVEGTSNPNLYWYRQAAGRGLQLLFYSVGIGQISSEVPQNLSASRPQDRQFILSSKKLLLSDSGFYLCAWSRDTNTGELFFGEGSRLTVL.

V gene TRBV7-2 combines with J gene TRBJ2-3; D unresolved. V lost 5 bases to trimming and J lost 5 bases, with 11 bases between them. This CDR3 is 13 amino acids long. CDR1 is SGHTA and CDR2 is FQGNSA in the germline V gene. The CDR3 here is CASSRLGRDTQYF. In DNA, the CDR3 is TGTGCCAGCAGCCGCCTGGGCCGAGATACGCAGTATTTT.

The chain carries TRBV7-9 and TRBJ1-5; D is unresolved. The CDR3 has 13 residues. Trimming took 3 bases from V and 6 from J, leaving 9 bases between them. Germline CDR1 and CDR2: SEHNR and FQNEAQ (reference sequence). The CDR3 here is CASSLRDTQPQHF. CDR3 in DNA: TGTGCCAGCAGCTTGAGGGATACTCAGCCCCAGCATTTT.

The V and J genes are TRBV18 and TRBJ2-7; 10 nucleotides match TRBD1. This CDR3 is built from 19 residues. V was clipped by 3 bases and J by 0 bases; unmatched bases: 14. The germline V gene has CDR1 KGHSH and CDR2 LQKENI. CDR3 in DNA: TGTGCCAGCTCACCGGGATCTGGACAGGGGGTCGGGCTCTCCTACGAGCAGTACTTC. Its translation is CASSPGSGQGVGLSYEQYF.

This chain connects TRBV13 to TRBJ2-7; TRBD2 is a possible D gene (5 bases). With 5 bases removed from V and 6 bases from J, the gap between germline ends came to 11 bases. Germline CDR1 PRHDT, CDR2 FYEKMQ (reference sequence). The CDR3 has 12 amino acids. The CDR3 DNA follows: TGTGCCAGCAGCCGCAGCGCGGGCGAGCAGTACTTC. Protein product: CASSRSAGEQYF.

The chain recombines TRBV7-2 with TRBJ1-4; D is undetermined. V lost 2 bases and J lost 8, with 12 bases in between. The length of the CDR3 is 14 residues. The germline CDR1 and CDR2 sequences are SGHTA and FQGNSA. CDR3 sequence (DNA): TGTGCCAGCAGCTTAAAGAACAGAGAGGAAAAACTGTTTTTT. Translation gives CASSLKNREEKLFF.

The rearrangement links TRBV19 to TRBJ2-1; TRBD2 agrees at 7 bases. The CDR3 has 16 residues. Germline assignment: CDR1 LNHDA and CDR2 SQIVND (reference sequence). The V segment lost 7 bases and the J segment 9 bases; nucleotides outside the gene matches: 18. The CDR3, as DNA: TGTGCCAGTACGATCTCGATGGCGGGAGTGGTAGGTGAGCAGTTCTTC. Its protein is CASTISMAGVVGEQFF.

The sample holds a few counts of this clone. For the CDR3, the DNA is TGTGCCAGCAGCTTTATCAACTATGGCTACACCTTC. Its protein product is CASSFINYGYTF. The chain joins TRBV28 to TRBJ1-2, with D unclear. Trimming removed 6 bases from V and 2 bases from J, with 7 bases in between. Per germline, CDR1 MDHEN and CDR2 SYDVKM. This CDR3 contains 12 residues.

In its sample, this clone was seen a few times. The chain combines TRBV11-2 with TRBJ1-2; D perhaps matches TRBD1 (6 bases). V lost 0 bases to trimming and J lost 6 bases, with 17 bases between them. This CDR3 has 16 amino acids. Germline CDR1 is SGHAT and CDR2 is FQNNGV. The CDR3 region is CASSLDVAGGWDGYTF. The CDR3 DNA reads as TGTGCCAGCAGCTTAGATGTGGCGGGGGGCTGGGATGGCTACACCTTC.

The V gene is TRBV7-9, the J gene TRBJ2-1; no firm D call. Trimming shortened V by 6 bases and J by 4 bases, and 10 bases separated the two germline ends. CDR3 length: 13 residues. CDR1 and CDR2 from the germline V gene are SEHNR and FQNEAQ (reference sequence). CDR3 nucleotide sequence: TGTGCCAGCAGTTTTGACTCATACAATGAGCAGTTCTTC. Translation gives CASSFDSYNEQFF.

This clone was counted once. The chain employs TRBV7-9 and TRBJ1-1; TRBD1 aligns across 7 bases. CDR3 length: 13 amino acids. Germline V CDR1 and CDR2: SEHNR, FQNEAQ (reference sequence). V shed 1 base, J shed 11 bases, and the junction held 7 bases outside the gene matches. The CDR3 loop is CASSLEPQGGAFF. CDR3 nucleotide sequence: TGTGCCAGCAGCTTAGAACCGCAGGGGGGTGCTTTCTTT.

The rearrangement uses TRBV5-4 and TRBJ2-7; possibly TRBD2 for D (6 bases). The length of the CDR3 is 16 residues. Germline V gene sequence: CDR1 SGHNT, CDR2 YYREEE (reference sequence). V was cut by 0 bases and J by 4 bases, with 17 bases left in between. The CDR3 coding sequence is TGTGCCAGCAGCTTGGCTACCCGGGGGTCCCTTTACGAGCAGTACTTC. This translates into CASSLATRGSLYEQYF.

The chain joins TRBV14 to TRBJ2-1, with TRBD2 identical over 8 bases. CDR1 and CDR2 from the germline V gene are SGHDN and FVKESK. The V and J ends lost 3 bases and 8 bases, in that order; junction bases with no gene match: 12. CDR3 size: 16 residues. CDR3 in amino acids: CASSHTGGPAFYEQFF. The CDR3 DNA reads as TGTGCCAGCAGCCACACGGGGGGGCCCGCGTTTTATGAGCAGTTCTTC.